A selection of T cell receptor beta chains follows, all from one sample in a study of regulatory T cells in long-lasting Graves disease. TCRdb independently ran MiXCR on the multiplex PCR reads; one entry per CDR3 protein. The table records about 330,000 distinct CDR3 sequences, about a sixth of them present only once. These data also formed part of another study, on T cells in Graves' hyperthyroidism and ophthalmopathy.

The sequencing here drew on peripheral blood mononuclear cells (PBMCs), taken at new diagnosis, from a patient treated with antithyroid drugs. These receptors were obtained from a woman aged 18-29 years with Graves disease. The CDR3 runs from the conserved cysteine through the conserved F or W. Fields, in order: V gene, clone size, D gene, J gene, CDR3 protein, CDR3 DNA. The D gene is left open where the match is weak. Not all rows give a size; the values are once, few, many and, for expanded clones, a class.

V gene: TRBV3-1; clone size: .; D gene: .; J gene: TRBJ2-5; CDR3 protein: CASSQGQATRETQYF; CDR3 DNA: TGTGCCAGCAGCCAAGGGCAGGCGACAAGGGAGACCCAGTACTTC
V gene: TRBV20-1; clone size: many; D gene: TRBD1; J gene: TRBJ2-3; CDR3 protein: CSANDRGISTDTQYF; CDR3 DNA: TGCAGTGCGAACGACAGGGGGATTAGCACAGATACGCAGTATTTT
V gene: TRBV29-1; clone size: few; D gene: .; J gene: TRBJ1-1; CDR3 protein: CSVGTTEAFF; CDR3 DNA: TGCAGCGTCGGGACCACTGAAGCTTTCTTT
V gene: TRBV29-1; clone size: .; D gene: .; J gene: TRBJ1-2; CDR3 protein: CSTLRSTGYGYTF; CDR3 DNA: TGCAGCACCCTGAGGTCGACAGGCTATGGCTACACCTTC
V gene: TRBV19; clone size: few; D gene: TRBD2; J gene: TRBJ2-1; CDR3 protein: CASVVAGAPYNEQFF; CDR3 DNA: TGTGCCAGTGTAGTAGCGGGAGCCCCCTACAATGAGCAGTTCTTC
V gene: TRBV2; clone size: .; D gene: TRBD1; J gene: TRBJ1-1; CDR3 protein: CASREGAGVTTEAFF; CDR3 DNA: TGTGCCAGCAGGGAGGGGGCAGGGGTTACGACTGAAGCTTTCTTT
V gene: TRBV3-1; clone size: .; D gene: TRBD2; J gene: TRBJ2-7; CDR3 protein: CASSQELRGLAGSSYEQYF; CDR3 DNA: TGTGCCAGCAGCCAAGAGCTCCGGGGACTAGCGGGTTCCTCCTACGAGCAGTACTTC
V gene: TRBV28; clone size: .; D gene: .; J gene: TRBJ1-1; CDR3 protein: CASSLPGPGKPNTEAFF; CDR3 DNA: TGTGCCAGCAGTCTCCCCGGGCCAGGGAAACCGAACACTGAAGCTTTCTTT
V gene: TRBV15; clone size: .; D gene: .; J gene: TRBJ2-7; CDR3 protein: CATSDDRNYEQYF; CDR3 DNA: TGTGCCACCAGTGACGACAGAAACTACGAGCAGTACTTC
V gene: TRBV30; clone size: many; D gene: .; J gene: TRBJ1-5; CDR3 protein: CAWSVSTALNQPQHF; CDR3 DNA: TGTGCCTGGAGTGTATCGACAGCTTTAAATCAGCCCCAGCATTTT
V gene: TRBV5-1; clone size: once; D gene: .; J gene: TRBJ2-5; CDR3 protein: CASSLMVSETQYF; CDR3 DNA: TGCGCCAGCAGCTTGATGGTCTCAGAGACCCAGTACTTC
V gene: TRBV5-1; clone size: many; D gene: TRBD1; J gene: TRBJ1-1; CDR3 protein: CASSQGTAYEAFF; CDR3 DNA: TGCGCCAGCAGCCAGGGGACAGCGTATGAAGCTTTCTTT
V gene: TRBV5-1; clone size: many; D gene: TRBD2; J gene: TRBJ2-3; CDR3 protein: CASSLGTSVWTDTQYF; CDR3 DNA: TGCGCCAGCAGCTTGGGGACTAGCGTTTGGACAGATACGCAGTATTTT
V gene: TRBV7-9; clone size: few; D gene: .; J gene: TRBJ2-1; CDR3 protein: CASSLARTHYNEQFF; CDR3 DNA: TGTGCCAGCAGCTTAGCACGGACACACTACAATGAGCAGTTCTTC
V gene: TRBV3-1; clone size: many; D gene: TRBD1; J gene: TRBJ2-7; CDR3 protein: CASSQHRDRFSYEQYF; CDR3 DNA: TGTGCCAGCAGCCAACACCGGGACAGGTTCTCCTACGAGCAGTACTTC
V gene: TRBV30; clone size: many; D gene: .; J gene: TRBJ1-1; CDR3 protein: CAWTGGNTEAFF; CDR3 DNA: TGTGCCTGGACTGGGGGGAACACTGAAGCTTTCTTT
V gene: TRBV7-9; clone size: many; D gene: TRBD2; J gene: TRBJ2-3; CDR3 protein: CASSRGGDHTDTQYF; CDR3 DNA: TGTGCCAGCAGCAGGGGAGGGGACCACACAGATACGCAGTATTTT
V gene: TRBV29-1; clone size: few; D gene: .; J gene: TRBJ2-1; CDR3 protein: CSGILITSYNEQFF; CDR3 DNA: TGCAGCGGGATCTTAATCACCTCCTACAATGAGCAGTTCTTC
V gene: TRBV30; clone size: many; D gene: .; J gene: TRBJ2-2; CDR3 protein: CAWAGTGELFF; CDR3 DNA: TGTGCCTGGGCCGGGACCGGGGAGCTGTTTTTT
V gene: TRBV2; clone size: once; D gene: .; J gene: TRBJ1-1; CDR3 protein: CASSQDSDTEAFF; CDR3 DNA: TGTGCCAGCAGTCAGGACAGTGACACTGAAGCTTTCTTT
V gene: TRBV27; clone size: many; D gene: TRBD1; J gene: TRBJ2-7; CDR3 protein: CASSLLGQAAYEQYF; CDR3 DNA: TGTGCCAGCAGTTTACTGGGACAGGCGGCCTACGAGCAGTACTTC
V gene: TRBV14; clone size: few; D gene: .; J gene: TRBJ2-7; CDR3 protein: CASSHLISDEQYF; CDR3 DNA: TGTGCCAGCAGCCATTTAATTTCTGACGAGCAGTACTTC
V gene: TRBV2; clone size: many; D gene: .; J gene: TRBJ2-1; CDR3 protein: CASKRTGVTYNEQFF; CDR3 DNA: TGTGCCAGCAAACGTACGGGCGTAACTTACAATGAGCAGTTCTTC
V gene: TRBV12-3/TRBV12-4; clone size: many; D gene: .; J gene: TRBJ1-1; CDR3 protein: CASSLGRASEAFF; CDR3 DNA: TGTGCCAGCAGTTTAGGGAGGGCCTCTGAAGCTTTCTTT
V gene: TRBV6-2/TRBV6-3; clone size: .; D gene: .; J gene: TRBJ1-4; CDR3 protein: CASRKWQQAPNEKLFF; CDR3 DNA: TGTGCCAGCAGGAAATGGCAGCAAGCCCCTAATGAAAAACTGTTTTTT
V gene: TRBV5-1; clone size: many; D gene: .; J gene: TRBJ2-1; CDR3 protein: CASSLEVGGNEQFF; CDR3 DNA: TGCGCCAGCAGCTTGGAGGTTGGTGGAAATGAGCAGTTCTTC
V gene: TRBV6-1; clone size: .; D gene: .; J gene: TRBJ2-1; CDR3 protein: CSSGPIYNEQFF; CDR3 DNA: TGTAGTAGCGGACCGATCTACAATGAGCAGTTCTTC
V gene: TRBV7-9; clone size: many; D gene: TRBD2; J gene: TRBJ2-3; CDR3 protein: CASSLGLPGGFTDTQYF; CDR3 DNA: TGTGCCAGCAGCTTAGGCCTTCCGGGAGGTTTCACAGATACGCAGTATTTT
V gene: TRBV7-3; clone size: .; D gene: TRBD2; J gene: TRBJ2-1; CDR3 protein: CASSFLGGEGGPEQFF; CDR3 DNA: TGTGCCAGCAGCTTCCTCGGGGGGGAGGGGGGCCCCGAGCAGTTCTTC
V gene: TRBV20-1; clone size: many; D gene: .; J gene: TRBJ2-1; CDR3 protein: CSASQTVNEQFF; CDR3 DNA: TGCAGTGCTAGCCAGACTGTGAATGAGCAGTTCTTC
V gene: TRBV7-6; clone size: few; D gene: TRBD1; J gene: TRBJ1-3; CDR3 protein: CASSPDRTFSGNTIYF; CDR3 DNA: TGTGCCAGCAGCCCGGACAGGACCTTTTCTGGAAACACCATATATTTT
V gene: TRBV11-3; clone size: once; D gene: .; J gene: TRBJ2-1; CDR3 protein: CASSLQGQSSYNEQFF; CDR3 DNA: TGTGCCAGCAGCCTGCAGGGGCAAAGCTCCTACAATGAGCAGTTCTTC